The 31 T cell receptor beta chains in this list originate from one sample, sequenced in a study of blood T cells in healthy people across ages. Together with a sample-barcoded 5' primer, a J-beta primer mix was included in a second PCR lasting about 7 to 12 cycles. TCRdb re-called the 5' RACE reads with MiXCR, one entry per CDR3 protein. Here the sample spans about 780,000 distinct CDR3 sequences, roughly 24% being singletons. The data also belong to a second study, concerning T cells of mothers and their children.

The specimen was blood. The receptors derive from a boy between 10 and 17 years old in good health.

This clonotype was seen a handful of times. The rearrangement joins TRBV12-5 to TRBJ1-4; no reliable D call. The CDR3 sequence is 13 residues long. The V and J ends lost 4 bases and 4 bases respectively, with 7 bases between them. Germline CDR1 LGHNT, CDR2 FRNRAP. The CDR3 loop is CASGSGINEKLFF. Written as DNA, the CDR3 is TGTGCTAGTGGTTCCGGGATTAATGAAAAACTGTTTTTT.

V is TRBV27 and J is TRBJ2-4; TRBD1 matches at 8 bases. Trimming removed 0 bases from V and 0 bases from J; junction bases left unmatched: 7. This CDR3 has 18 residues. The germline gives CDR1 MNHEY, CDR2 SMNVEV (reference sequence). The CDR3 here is CASSLSPTGDLAKNIQYF. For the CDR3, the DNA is TGTGCCAGCAGTTTATCGCCGACAGGGGACCTAGCCAAAAACATTCAGTACTTC.

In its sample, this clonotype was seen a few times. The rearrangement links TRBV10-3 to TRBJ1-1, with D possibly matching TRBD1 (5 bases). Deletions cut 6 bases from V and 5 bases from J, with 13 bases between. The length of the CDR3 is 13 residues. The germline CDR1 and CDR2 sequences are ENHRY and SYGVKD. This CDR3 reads CAIRGNGGTEAFF. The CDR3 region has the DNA TGTGCCATCAGGGGAAATGGGGGTACTGAAGCTTTCTTT.

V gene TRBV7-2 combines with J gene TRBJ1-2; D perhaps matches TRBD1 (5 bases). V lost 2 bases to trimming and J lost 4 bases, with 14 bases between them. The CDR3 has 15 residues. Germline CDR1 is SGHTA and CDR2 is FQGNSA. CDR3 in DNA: TGTGCCAGCAGCTTATCCCCCGACAGTGGCTATGGCTACACCTTC. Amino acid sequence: CASSLSPDSGYGYTF.

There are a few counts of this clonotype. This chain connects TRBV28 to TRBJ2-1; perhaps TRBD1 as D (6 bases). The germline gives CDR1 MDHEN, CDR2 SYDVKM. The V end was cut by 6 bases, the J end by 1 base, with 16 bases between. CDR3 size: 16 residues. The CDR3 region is CASRTPRGRSYNEQFF. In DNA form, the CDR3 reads TGTGCCAGCAGAACCCCCAGGGGCCGGTCCTACAATGAGCAGTTCTTC. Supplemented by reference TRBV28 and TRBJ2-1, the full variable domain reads DVKVTQSSRYLVKRTGEKVFLECVQDMDHENMFWYRQDPGLGLRLIYFSYDVKMKEKGDIPEGYSVSREKKERFSLILESASTNQTSMYLCASRTPRGRSYNEQFFGPGTRLTVL.

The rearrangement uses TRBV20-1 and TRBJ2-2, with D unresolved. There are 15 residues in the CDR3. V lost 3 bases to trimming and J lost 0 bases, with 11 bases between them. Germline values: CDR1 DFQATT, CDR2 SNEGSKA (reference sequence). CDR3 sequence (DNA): TGCAGTGCTAGGGGCGAAGGGACGAACACCGGGGAGCTGTTTTTT. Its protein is CSARGEGTNTGELFF.

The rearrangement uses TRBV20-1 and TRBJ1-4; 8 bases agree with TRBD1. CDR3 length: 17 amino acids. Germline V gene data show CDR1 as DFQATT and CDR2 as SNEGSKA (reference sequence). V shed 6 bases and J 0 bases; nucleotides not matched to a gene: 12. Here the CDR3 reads CSAERTGRGATNEKLFF. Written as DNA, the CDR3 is TGCAGTGCCGAACGGACAGGGCGGGGGGCAACTAATGAAAAACTGTTTTTT.

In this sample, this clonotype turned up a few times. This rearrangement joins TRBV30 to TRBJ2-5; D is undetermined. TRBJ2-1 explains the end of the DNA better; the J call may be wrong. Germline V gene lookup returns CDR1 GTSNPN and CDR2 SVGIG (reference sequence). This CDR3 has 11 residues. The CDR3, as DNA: TGTGCCTGGTCCCTAGGGAATGAGCAGTTCTTC. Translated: CAWSLGNEQFF.

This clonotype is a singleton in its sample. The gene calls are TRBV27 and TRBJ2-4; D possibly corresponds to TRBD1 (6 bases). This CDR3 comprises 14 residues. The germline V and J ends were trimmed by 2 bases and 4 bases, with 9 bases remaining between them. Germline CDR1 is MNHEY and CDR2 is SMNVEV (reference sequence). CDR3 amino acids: CASSLRQDKNIQYF. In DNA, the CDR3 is TGTGCCAGCAGTTTAAGACAGGATAAAAACATTCAGTACTTC.

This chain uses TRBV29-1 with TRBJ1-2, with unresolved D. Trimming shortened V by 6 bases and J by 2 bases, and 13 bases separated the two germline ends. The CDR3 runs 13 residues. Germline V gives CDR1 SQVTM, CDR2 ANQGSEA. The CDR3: CSVLTPPNYGYTF. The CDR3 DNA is TGCAGCGTCTTGACCCCGCCGAACTATGGCTACACCTTC.

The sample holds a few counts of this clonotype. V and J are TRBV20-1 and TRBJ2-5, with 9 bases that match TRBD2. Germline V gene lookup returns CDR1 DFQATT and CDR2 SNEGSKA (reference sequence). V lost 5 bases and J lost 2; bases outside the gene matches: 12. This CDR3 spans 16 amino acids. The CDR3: CSADNAGGPSQETQYF. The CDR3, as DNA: TGCAGTGCTGACAACGCGGGGGGGCCTAGTCAAGAGACCCAGTACTTC.

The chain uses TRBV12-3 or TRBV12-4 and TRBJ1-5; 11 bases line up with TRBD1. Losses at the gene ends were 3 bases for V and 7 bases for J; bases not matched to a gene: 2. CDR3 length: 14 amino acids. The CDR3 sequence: CASSFGDRGQPQHF. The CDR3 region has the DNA TGTGCCAGCAGTTTCGGGGACAGGGGGCAGCCCCAGCATTTT.

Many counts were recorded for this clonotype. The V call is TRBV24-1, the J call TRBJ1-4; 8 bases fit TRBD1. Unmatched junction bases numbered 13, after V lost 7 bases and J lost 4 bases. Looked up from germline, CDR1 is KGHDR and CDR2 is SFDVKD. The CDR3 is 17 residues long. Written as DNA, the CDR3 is TGTGCCACCAGGTCTCCGGGACAGGTCGTTGATAATGAAAAACTGTTTTTT. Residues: CATRSPGQVVDNEKLFF.

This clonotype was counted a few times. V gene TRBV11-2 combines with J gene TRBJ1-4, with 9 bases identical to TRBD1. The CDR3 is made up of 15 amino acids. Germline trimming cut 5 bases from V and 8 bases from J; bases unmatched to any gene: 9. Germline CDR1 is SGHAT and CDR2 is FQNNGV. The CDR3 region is CASSTLQGAWEKLFF. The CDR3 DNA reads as TGTGCCAGCAGCACCCTACAGGGGGCGTGGGAAAAACTGTTTTTT.

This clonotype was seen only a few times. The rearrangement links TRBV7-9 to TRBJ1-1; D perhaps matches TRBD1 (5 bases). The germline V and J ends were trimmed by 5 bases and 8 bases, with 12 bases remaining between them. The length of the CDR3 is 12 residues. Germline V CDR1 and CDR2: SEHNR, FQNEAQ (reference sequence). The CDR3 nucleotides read TGTGCCAGCAGCCCCAAGGGGTTCGAAGCTTTCTTT. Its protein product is CASSPKGFEAFF.

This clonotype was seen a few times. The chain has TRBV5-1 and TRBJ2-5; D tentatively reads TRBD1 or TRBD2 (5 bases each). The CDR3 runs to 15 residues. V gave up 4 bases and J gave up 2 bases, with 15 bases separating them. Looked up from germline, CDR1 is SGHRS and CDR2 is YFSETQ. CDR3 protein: CASSQGRILQETQYF. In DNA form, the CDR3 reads TGCGCCAGCAGCCAGGGACGGATCCTTCAAGAGACCCAGTACTTC.

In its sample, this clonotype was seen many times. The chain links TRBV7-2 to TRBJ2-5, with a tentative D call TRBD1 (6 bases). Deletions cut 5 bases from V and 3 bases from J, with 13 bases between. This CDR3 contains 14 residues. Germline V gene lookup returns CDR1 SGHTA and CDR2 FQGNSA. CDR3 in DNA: TGTGCCAGCAGCATCTCGGGACATAAAGAGACCCAGTACTTC. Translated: CASSISGHKETQYF.

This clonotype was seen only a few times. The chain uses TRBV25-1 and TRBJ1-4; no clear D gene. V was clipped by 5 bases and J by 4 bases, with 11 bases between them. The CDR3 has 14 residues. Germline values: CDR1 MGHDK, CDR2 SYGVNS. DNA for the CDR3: TGTGCCAGCAGTTGGGCGGATCATAATGAAAAACTGTTTTTT. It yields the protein CASSWADHNEKLFF.

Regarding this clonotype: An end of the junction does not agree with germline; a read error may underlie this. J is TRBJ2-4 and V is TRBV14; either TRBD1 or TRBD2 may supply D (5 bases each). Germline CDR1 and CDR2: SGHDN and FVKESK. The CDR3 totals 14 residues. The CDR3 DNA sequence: TGTGCCAGCAGCCCCGGGACCAACAAAAACATTCTGTACTTC. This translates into CASSPGTNKNILYF.

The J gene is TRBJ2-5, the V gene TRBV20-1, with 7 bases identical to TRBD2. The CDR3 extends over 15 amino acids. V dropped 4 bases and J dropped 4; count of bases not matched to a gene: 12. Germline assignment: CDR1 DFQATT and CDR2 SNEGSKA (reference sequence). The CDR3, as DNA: TGCAGTGCTACCTCGGGGGGTAGCGCAAGAGAGACCCAGTACTTC. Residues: CSATSGGSARETQYF.

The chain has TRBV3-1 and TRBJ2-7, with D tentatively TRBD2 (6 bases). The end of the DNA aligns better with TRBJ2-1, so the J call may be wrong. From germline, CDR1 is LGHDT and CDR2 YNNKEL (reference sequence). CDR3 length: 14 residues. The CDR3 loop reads CASSQKIRGNEQFF. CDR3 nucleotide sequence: TGTGCCAGCAGCCAAAAAATCCGGGGGAATGAGCAGTTCTTC.

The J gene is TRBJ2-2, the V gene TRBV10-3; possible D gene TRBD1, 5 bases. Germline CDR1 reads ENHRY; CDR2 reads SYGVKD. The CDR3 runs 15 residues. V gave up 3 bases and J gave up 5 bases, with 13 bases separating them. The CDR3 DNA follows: TGTGCCATCAGTGATGGAAGGGGAAGGACCGGGGAGCTGTTTTTT. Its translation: CAISDGRGRTGELFF.

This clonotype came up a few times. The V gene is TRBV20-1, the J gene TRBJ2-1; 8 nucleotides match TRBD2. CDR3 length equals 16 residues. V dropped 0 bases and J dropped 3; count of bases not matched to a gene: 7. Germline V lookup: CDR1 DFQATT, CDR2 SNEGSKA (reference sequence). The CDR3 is CSARDTLAGDYNEQFF. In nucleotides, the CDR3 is TGCAGTGCTAGAGATACGCTAGCGGGCGACTACAATGAGCAGTTCTTC.

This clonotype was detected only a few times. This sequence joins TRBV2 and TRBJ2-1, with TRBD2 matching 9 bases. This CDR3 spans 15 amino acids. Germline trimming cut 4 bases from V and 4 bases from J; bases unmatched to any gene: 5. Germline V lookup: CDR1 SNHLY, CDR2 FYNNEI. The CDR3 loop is CASSVEAGGYNEQFF. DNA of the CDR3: TGTGCCAGCAGTGTGGAAGCGGGGGGTTACAATGAGCAGTTCTTC.

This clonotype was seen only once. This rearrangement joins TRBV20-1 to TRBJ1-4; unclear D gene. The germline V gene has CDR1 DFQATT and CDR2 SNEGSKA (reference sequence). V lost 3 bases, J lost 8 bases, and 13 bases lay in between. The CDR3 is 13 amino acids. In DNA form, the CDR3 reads TGCAGTGCTAGGATTTGGGGTGGGGAAAAACTGTTTTTT. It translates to CSARIWGGEKLFF.

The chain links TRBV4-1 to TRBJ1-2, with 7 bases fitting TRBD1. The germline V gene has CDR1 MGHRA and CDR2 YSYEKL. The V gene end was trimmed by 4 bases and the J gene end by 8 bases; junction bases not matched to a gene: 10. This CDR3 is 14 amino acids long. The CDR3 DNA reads TGCGCCAGCAGCCTACCCGGGACAGCTAACGGCTACACCTTC. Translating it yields CASSLPGTANGYTF.

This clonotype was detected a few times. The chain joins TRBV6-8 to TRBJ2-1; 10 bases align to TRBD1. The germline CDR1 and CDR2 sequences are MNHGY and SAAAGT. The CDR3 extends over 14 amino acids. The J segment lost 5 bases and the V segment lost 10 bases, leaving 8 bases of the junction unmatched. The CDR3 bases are TGTGCCAACCAGGACAGGGGGGATGACAATGAGCAGTTCTTC. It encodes CANQDRGDDNEQFF.

This CDR3 reads CAISEGFTGGAYNEQFF. CDR3 bases: TGTGCCATCAGTGAGGGATTTACGGGGGGGGCCTACAATGAGCAGTTCTTC. The chain is built from TRBV10-3 and TRBJ2-1; 8 nucleotides line up with TRBD2. V shed 2 bases, J shed 2 bases, and the junction held 8 bases outside the gene matches. Germline loops: CDR1 ENHRY, CDR2 SYGVKD. CDR3 size: 17 residues.

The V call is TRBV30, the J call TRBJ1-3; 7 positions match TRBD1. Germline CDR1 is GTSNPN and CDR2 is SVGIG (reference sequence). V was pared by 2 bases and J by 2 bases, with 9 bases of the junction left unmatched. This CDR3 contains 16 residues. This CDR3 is CAWSREGAYAGNTIYF. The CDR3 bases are TGTGCCTGGAGTCGAGAGGGGGCGTATGCTGGAAACACCATATATTTT.

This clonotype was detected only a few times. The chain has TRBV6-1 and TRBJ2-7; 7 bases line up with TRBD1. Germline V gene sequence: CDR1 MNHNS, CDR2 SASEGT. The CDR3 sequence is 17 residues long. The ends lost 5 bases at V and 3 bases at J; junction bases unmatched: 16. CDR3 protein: CASSRAKLTGTLYEQYF. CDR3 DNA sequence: TGTGCCAGCAGTCGAGCCAAATTGACAGGGACGCTCTACGAGCAGTACTTC.

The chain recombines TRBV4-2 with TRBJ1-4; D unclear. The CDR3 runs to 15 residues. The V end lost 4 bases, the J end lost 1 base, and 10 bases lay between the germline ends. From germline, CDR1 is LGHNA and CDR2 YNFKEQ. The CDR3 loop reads CASSLRLGTNEKLFF. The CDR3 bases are TGTGCCAGCAGCCTCCGATTGGGAACTAATGAAAAACTGTTTTTT.